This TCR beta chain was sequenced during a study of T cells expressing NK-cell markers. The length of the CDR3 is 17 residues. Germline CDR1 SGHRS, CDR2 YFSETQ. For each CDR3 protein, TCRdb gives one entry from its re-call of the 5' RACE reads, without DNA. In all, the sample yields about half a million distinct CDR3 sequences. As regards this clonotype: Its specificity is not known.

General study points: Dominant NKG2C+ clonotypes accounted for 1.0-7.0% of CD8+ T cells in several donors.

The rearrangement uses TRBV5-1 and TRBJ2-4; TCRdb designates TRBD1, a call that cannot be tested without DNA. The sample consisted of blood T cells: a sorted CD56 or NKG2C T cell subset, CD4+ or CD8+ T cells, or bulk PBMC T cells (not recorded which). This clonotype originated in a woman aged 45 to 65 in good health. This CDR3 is CASSSGQGVSAKNIQYF. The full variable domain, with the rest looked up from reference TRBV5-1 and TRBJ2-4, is KAGVTQTPRYLIKTRGQQVTLSCSPISGHRSVSWYQQTPGQGLQFLFEYFSETQRNKGNFPGRFSGRQFSNSRSEMNVSTLELGDSALYLCASSSGQGVSAKNIQYFGAGTRLSVL.